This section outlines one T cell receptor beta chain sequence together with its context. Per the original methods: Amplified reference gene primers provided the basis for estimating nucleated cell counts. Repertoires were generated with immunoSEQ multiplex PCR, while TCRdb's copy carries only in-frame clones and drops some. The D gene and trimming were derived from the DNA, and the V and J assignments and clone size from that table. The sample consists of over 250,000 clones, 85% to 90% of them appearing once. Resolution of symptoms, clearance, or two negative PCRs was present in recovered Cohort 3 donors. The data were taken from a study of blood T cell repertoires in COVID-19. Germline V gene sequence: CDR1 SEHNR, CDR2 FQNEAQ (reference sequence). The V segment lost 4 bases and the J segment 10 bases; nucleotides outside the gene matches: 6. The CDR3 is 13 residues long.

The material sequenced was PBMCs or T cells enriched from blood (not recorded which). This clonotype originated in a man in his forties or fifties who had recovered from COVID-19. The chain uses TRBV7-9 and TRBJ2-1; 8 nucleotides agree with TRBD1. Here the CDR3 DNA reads TGTGCCAGCAGCTCTACCGGGGACAGGGAGCAGTTCTTC. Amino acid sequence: CASSSTGDREQFF.